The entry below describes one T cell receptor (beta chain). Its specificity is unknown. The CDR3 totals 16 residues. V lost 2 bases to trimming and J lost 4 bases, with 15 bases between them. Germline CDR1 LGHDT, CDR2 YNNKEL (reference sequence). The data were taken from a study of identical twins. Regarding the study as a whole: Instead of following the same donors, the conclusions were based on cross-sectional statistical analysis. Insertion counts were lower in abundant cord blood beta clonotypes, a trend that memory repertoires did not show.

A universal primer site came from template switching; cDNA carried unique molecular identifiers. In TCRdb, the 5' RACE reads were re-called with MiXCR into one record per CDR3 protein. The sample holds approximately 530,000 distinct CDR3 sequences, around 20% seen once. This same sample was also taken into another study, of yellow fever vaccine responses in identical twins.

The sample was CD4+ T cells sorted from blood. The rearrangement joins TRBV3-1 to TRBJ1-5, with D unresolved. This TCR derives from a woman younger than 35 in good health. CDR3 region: CASSQSDLGSNQPQHF. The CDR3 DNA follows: TGTGCCAGCAGCCAATCGGACTTGGGGTCGAATCAGCCCCAGCATTTT.